This T cell receptor (beta chain) originates from a study of cytomegalovirus exposure and HLA in healthy donors. The wider study: Prior work identified 95 million to 120 million unique TCR beta sequences in roughly 190 million T cells. HLA-typed donors were the source of some 85 million unique TCRs, which an early data release held. Study findings and constraints: Among the most significant clusters, several appeared linked to common viral pathogens in a later analysis.

The PCR had 60 Vbeta and 13 Jbeta primers. Using immunoSEQ multiplex PCR, the repertoire was profiled, and TCRdb retains in-frame clones only, with some absent. The clone table shows around 150,000 clones, with the ten largest holding 2.1%. With respect to this clone: The antigen remains unidentified.

Germline V gene lookup returns CDR1 MGHDK and CDR2 SYGVNS. V was clipped by 4 bases and J by 5 bases; unmatched bases: 10. The CDR3 length is 15 residues. Sequenced input: PBMCs. This rearrangement joins TRBV25-1 to TRBJ2-5; 7 nucleotides line up with TRBD2. The receptor's source is a man aged 30 to 39 in good health and CMV-seronegative. The DNA for the CDR3 is TGTGCCAGCAGTGTCTTGGGACGGGGGGACGAGACCCAGTACTTC. Translating it yields CASSVLGRGDETQYF.